The entry below gives a single TCR beta chain sequence along with its context. This sample was taken from a study of blood T cell repertoires in COVID-19. In the study overall: Nucleic acid was either cDNA or gDNA, and it came from T cells, B-cell-depleted T cells, or PBMCs.

Produced via immunoSEQ multiplex PCR; TCRdb's table is partial and in-frame only. The sample lists roughly 100,000 clones, roughly nine tenths occurring once. The receptor was isolated from a woman aged 60-70 years with acute or convalescent COVID-19. Specimen: peripheral blood.

The chain's CDR3 is CASSSRGGPNEKLFF. For the CDR3, the DNA is TGTGCCAGCAGCTCGCGGGGCGGGCCGAATGAAAAACTGTTTTTT. The chain uses TRBV13 and TRBJ1-4, with a weak D call TRBD1 (5 bases). Germline lookup yields CDR1 PRHDT and CDR2 FYEKMQ (reference sequence). V gave up 4 bases and J gave up 5 bases, with 14 bases separating them. The CDR3 consists of 15 residues.